A few counts support the clone carrying this T cell receptor beta chain. Its target is unknown. This sample stems from a study of T cell repertoires in cytomegalovirus infection. The overall study: The public TCR beta signatures pointed to both CMV infection and matching HLA type. The study's findings and limits: The cumulative frequency of public TCR beta families identified carriers of CMV plus the relevant HLA. HLA-C-restricted CMV clonotypes gave the most frequent clonotype in two of eight donors.

V shed 8 bases, J shed 3 bases, and the junction held 4 bases outside the gene matches. The length of the CDR3 is 13 residues. From the reads, TCRdb called clonotypes with MiXCR, one entry per CDR3 protein. In the table there are about 300,000 distinct CDR3 sequences, around 10% of which are singletons. Material for sequencing was PBMCs. The clonotype originates from a human donor in good health (CMV status not recorded). Some clones in this sample may be carry-over from other donors' samples. The gene calls are TRBV12-3 or TRBV12-4 and TRBJ1-5, with 7 bases identical to TRBD1. The CDR3 DNA is TGTGCCAGCGTGGGACAGCTCAATCAGCCCCAGCATTTT. As protein: CASVGQLNQPQHF.